This is a list of T cell receptor beta chains from one sample in a study of identifying expanded T cells in peripheral blood. Produced via immunoSEQ multiplex PCR; TCRdb's table is partial and in-frame only. The repertoire holds more than 85,000 clones, with around 90% as singletons. The source material was blood. The receptor source for this set is a person between 18 and 75 years old in good health. CDR3s include the opening cysteine and the closing phenylalanine or tryptophan. D genes are given only for firm matches. Clone size appears in some rows only: once, few, many, or a class for an expanded clone.

16	.	TRBV5-6	TRBJ2-3	.	TGTGCCAGCAGCTTGCAGGGGTTGGAGGGGCTCACTATGCAGTATTTT	CASSLQGLEGLTMQYF
16	.	TRBV15	TRBJ1-3	.	TGTGCCACCAGCATTGCGGTCAGGGAATCCGGAAACACCATATATTTT	CATSIAVRESGNTIYF
14	.	TRBV6-1	TRBJ1-4	.	TGTGCCAGCACCGGGGTCATCAGCCATGAAAAACTGTTTTTT	CASTGVISHEKLFF
15	TRBD1	TRBV28	TRBJ1-1	.	TGTGCCAGCAGGCTAAGGGACAGAAAGAACACTGAAGCTTTCTTT	CASRLRDRKNTEAFF
16	TRBD1	TRBV6-5	TRBJ1-6	.	TGTGCCAGCAGTTACCTCGTCCAGGGGGGTAATTCACCCCTCCACTTT	CASSYLVQGGNSPLHF
12	.	TRBV19	TRBJ1-1	.	TGTGCCAGTACCGACAGGATCACTGAAGCTTTCTTT	CASTDRITEAFF
15	TRBD1	TRBV5-1	TRBJ2-2	once	TGCGCCAGCAGCCTAGGACAGGGAGACACCGGGGAGCTGTTTTTT	CASSLGQGDTGELFF
13	.	TRBV7-2	TRBJ1-4	once	TGTGCCAGCAGCTCGAGGGGTAATGAAAAACTGTTTTTT	CASSSRGNEKLFF
12	.	TRBV18	TRBJ1-2	.	TGTGCCAGCTCGCTTCCAGGGTCCGGCTACACCTTC	CASSLPGSGYTF
14	TRBD1	TRBV2	TRBJ2-7	.	TGTGCCAGCAGACCAAGGACAGGCGCCTACGAGCAGTACTTC	CASRPRTGAYEQYF
14	TRBD1	TRBV27	TRBJ2-1	.	TGTGCCAGCAGCAGGGGACAGGGAGAATATGAGCAGTTCTTC	CASSRGQGEYEQFF
14	TRBD1	TRBV9	TRBJ1-1	.	TGTGCCAGCAGCTCCCGGGACAGGGGCACTGAAGCTTTCTTT	CASSSRDRGTEAFF
16	TRBD2	TRBV28	TRBJ2-4	.	TGTGCCAGCAGCCAGCACTCTCTAGCGGGGGAAAACATTCAGTACTTC	CASSQHSLAGENIQYF
12	.	TRBV21-1	TRBJ1-2	few	TGTGCCAGCAGACCCGTGAGGGACGGCTACACCTTC	CASRPVRDGYTF
16	TRBD2	TRBV28	TRBJ2-7	.	TGTGCCAGCAGTTTATTATTACTAGCGGGGACCTACGAGCAGTACTTC	CASSLLLLAGTYEQYF
14	.	TRBV6-1	TRBJ1-1	.	TGTGCCAGCAGTGGGGGAGAACCGAACACTGAAGCTTTCTTT	CASSGGEPNTEAFF
17	.	TRBV7-6	TRBJ2-2	.	TGTGCCAGCAGCTCAAGATATCCGGGACAGAACACCGGGGAGCTGTTTTTT	CASSSRYPGQNTGELFF
14	.	TRBV2	TRBJ1-1	.	TGTGCCAGCAGTAAGGACCGGGTCGGGACTGAAGCTTTCTTT	CASSKDRVGTEAFF
11	.	TRBV10-3	TRBJ1-4	few	TGTGCCATCAGTGACGGTGAAAAACTGTTTTTT	CAISDGEKLFF
13	.	TRBV9	TRBJ1-2	.	TGTGCCAGCAGCGTAGCCCTTGAACATGGCTACACCTTC	CASSVALEHGYTF